This TCR beta chain is drawn from a study of shared clonotypes between healthy human individuals. Study information: The cohort had a couple of women and a few men, ages 18 to 49. Each donor's CD4 naive and CD4 memory cells filled three plates apiece, CD8 naive two, and CD8 memory one. The study, taken as a whole, reports: Relative to memory subsets, naive subsets generally showed larger estimated richness. It was the few donors that limited the genetic and exposure-history diversity represented.

Assay used: immunoSEQ multiplex PCR; TCRdb lists only in-frame clones, some missing. The data contain about 2 million clones, approximately 95% of them singletons. CDR1 and CDR2 (germline): DFQATT, SNEGSKA (reference sequence). The CDR3 runs to 10 residues. The V gene lost 2 bases and the J gene lost 4 bases, with 3 bases spanning the gap. Concerning this clone itself: As yet, its antigen is unknown. Other DNA sequences in the same sample also yield this CDR3.

The clonotype originates from a man aged 18 to 30 in good health. This sequence joins TRBV20-1 and TRBJ2-7, with unresolved D. Sequenced sample: naive CD4+ T cells sorted from blood. Subset given: CD45RA+ positively selected. The CDR3, as DNA: TGCAGTGCTAGACTGTACGAGCAGTACTTC. Residues: CSARLYEQYF.